The 27 T cell receptor beta chains in this list originate from one sample, sequenced in a study of CD8+ T cells in alopecia areata. Once RNA had been extracted, it was reverse transcribed into cDNA to act as the sequencing template. Sequencing was performed with immunoSEQ multiplex PCR; in TCRdb, only in-frame clones are kept and a portion is missing. Of under 300,000 clones in the sample, roughly two thirds were seen once. The starting material was CD4+ T cells sorted from blood, obtained at week 0. Receptors originate from a human donor with alopecia areata.

The rearrangement joins TRBV4-2 to TRBJ1-2, with no clear D. Trimming removed 3 bases at V and 3 bases at J, with 8 bases between. Germline CDR1 reads LGHNA; CDR2 reads YNFKEQ. The CDR3 has 13 amino acids. DNA for the CDR3: TGTGCCAGCAGCCACGAAGATGACTATGGCTACACCTTC. Amino acid sequence: CASSHEDDYGYTF.

V and J are TRBV9 and TRBJ2-5; no clear D. Germline assignment: CDR1 SGDLS and CDR2 YYNGEE. This CDR3 contains 14 residues. The V end was cut by 0 bases, the J end by 5 bases, with 11 bases between. The CDR3 bases are TGTGCCAGCAGCGTAGCCCCCCTCGGGGAGACCCAGTACTTC. This codes for CASSVAPLGETQYF. The complete variable domain, with remaining parts taken from reference TRBV9 and TRBJ2-5, reads DSGVTQTPKHLITATGQRVTLRCSPRSGDLSVYWYQQSLDQGLQFLIQYYNGEERAKGNILERFSAQQFPDLHSELNLSSLELGDSALYFCASSVAPLGETQYFGPGTRLLVL.

Details on this clone: This same CDR3 is encoded by further DNA sequences in the sample. This chain links TRBV7-9 with TRBJ1-2; D gene ambiguous. Looked up from germline, CDR1 is SEHNR and CDR2 is FQNEAQ (reference sequence). This CDR3 is built from 15 residues. V lost 0 bases to trimming and J lost 0 bases, with 8 bases between them. The CDR3, as DNA: TGTGCCAGCAGCTTAGCGCGAGGGCCTAACTATGGCTACACCTTC. Residues: CASSLARGPNYGYTF.

V gene TRBV29-1 combines with J gene TRBJ2-3; D may be TRBD1 or TRBD2 (6 bases each). This CDR3 is 14 amino acids long. Trimming stripped 4 bases from V and 1 base from J, with 12 bases between. Per germline, CDR1 SQVTM and CDR2 ANQGSEA. Here the CDR3 reads CSVGGGRGTDTQYF. The CDR3 DNA follows: TGCAGCGTTGGAGGGGGGCGAGGCACAGATACGCAGTATTTT.

V and J are TRBV7-8 and TRBJ2-3; D possibly matches TRBD1 or TRBD2 (5 bases each). Trimming took off 3 bases at V and 1 base at J, with 5 bases between the two ends. The CDR3 is made up of 13 amino acids. Germline CDR1 reads SGHVS; CDR2 reads FQNEAQ. The CDR3 sequence is CASSLGGTDTQYF. DNA for the CDR3: TGTGCCAGCAGCTTGGGGGGCACAGATACGCAGTATTTT.

The gene calls are TRBV25-1 and TRBJ1-1; a weak D match, TRBD1 (5 bases). Trimming shortened V by 2 bases and J by 5 bases, and 15 bases separated the two germline ends. This CDR3 has 15 residues. CDR1 MGHDK and CDR2 SYGVNS come from the germline V gene. CDR3 in amino acids: CASSETGRGGTEAFF. In DNA, the CDR3 is TGTGCCAGCAGTGAAACGGGTAGGGGAGGAACTGAAGCTTTCTTT.

The V gene is TRBV2, the J gene TRBJ1-1; tentative D call: TRBD1 (5 bases). Per the germline V gene, CDR1 is SNHLY and CDR2 is FYNNEI. This CDR3 is built from 12 residues. The V end lost 8 bases, the J end lost 5 bases, and 12 bases lay between the germline ends. The CDR3 reads CASGAGHTEAFF. CDR3 bases: TGTGCCAGCGGGGCAGGGCATACTGAAGCTTTCTTT.

This clone has only one observation. The chain employs TRBV30 and TRBJ1-3; D gene ambiguous. There are 12 residues in the CDR3. The ends were cut back, 3 bases at V and 4 bases at J, with 7 bases in the middle. Germline V gene data show CDR1 as GTSNPN and CDR2 as SVGIG (reference sequence). In nucleotides, the CDR3 is TGTGCCTGGAGATACAGCGGAAACACCATATATTTT. Encoded protein: CAWRYSGNTIYF.

The J gene is TRBJ1-6, the V gene TRBV7-2; 9 bases align to TRBD1. The CDR3 is 16 residues long. The germline V gene has CDR1 SGHTA and CDR2 FQGNSA. V shed 3 bases, J shed 5 bases, and the junction held 5 bases outside the gene matches. CDR3 region: CASSFGTGRDNSPLHF. For the CDR3, the DNA is TGTGCCAGCAGCTTTGGGACAGGGAGAGATAATTCACCCCTCCACTTT. Variable domain in full (rest from reference TRBV7-2 and TRBJ1-6): GAGVSQSPSNKVTEKGKDVELRCDPISGHTALYWYRQSLGQGLEFLIYFQGNSAPDKSGLPSDRFSAERTGGSVSTLTIQRTQQEDSAVYLCASSFGTGRDNSPLHFGNGTRLTVT.

The V gene is TRBV7-8, the J gene TRBJ2-2, with 8 nucleotides matching TRBD1. V lost 0 bases and J lost 5; bases outside the gene matches: 5. Germline CDR1 SGHVS, CDR2 FQNEAQ. The CDR3 contains 16 residues. CDR3 sequence: CASSLARGRRTGELFF. CDR3 bases: TGTGCCAGCAGCTTAGCCAGGGGGCGAAGGACCGGGGAGCTGTTTTTT.

J is TRBJ2-3 and V is TRBV7-3; D may correspond to TRBD1 or TRBD2 (5 bases each). V lost 1 base and J lost 3, with 20 bases in between. There are 18 residues in the CDR3. Germline CDR1 is SGHTA and CDR2 is FQGTGA. CDR3 sequence reads: CASSLKSTGRPVTDTQYF. Written as DNA, the CDR3 is TGTGCCAGCAGCTTAAAGTCAACGGGACGGCCGGTGACAGATACGCAGTATTTT.

In DNA, the CDR3 is TGTGCCAGCAGTTTTGGGACACCCAATCAGCCCCAGCATTTT. Its protein product is CASSFGTPNQPQHF. The genes are TRBV27 and TRBJ1-5; D might be TRBD1 (6 bases). CDR3 size: 14 residues. V gave up 3 bases and J gave up 3 bases, with 9 bases separating them. The V gene's germline CDR1 is MNHEY and CDR2 SMNVEV (reference sequence).

The chain combines TRBV29-1 with TRBJ2-6; D ambiguous. V was shortened by 4 bases and J by 2 bases, with 9 bases between the two germline ends. This CDR3 spans 14 amino acids. Looked up from germline, CDR1 is SQVTM and CDR2 is ANQGSEA. The CDR3: CSVGQQAGANVLTF. The CDR3 nucleotides read TGCAGCGTTGGTCAGCAAGCTGGGGCCAACGTCCTGACTTTC.

V usage is TRBV10-2 and J usage is TRBJ2-5; D is uncertain. Trimming pared 2 bases from V and 7 bases from J, leaving 5 bases between. In germline, CDR1 is WSHSY, CDR2 SAAADI. The CDR3 runs 11 residues. As DNA, the CDR3 is TGCGCCAGCAGTGAGACGGGGACCCAGTACTTC. Translating it yields CASSETGTQYF.

This chain uses TRBV5-6 with TRBJ1-5, with a weak D call TRBD1 (5 bases). Germline V gene sequence: CDR1 SGHDT, CDR2 YYEEEE. The V end lost 4 bases, the J end lost 6 bases, and 14 bases lay between the germline ends. This CDR3 is 14 amino acids long. The CDR3 protein is CASSLPGAGQPQHF. The CDR3 DNA is TGTGCCAGCAGCCTACCTGGGGCAGGTCAGCCCCAGCATTTT.

The chain carries TRBV2 and TRBJ2-7, with D perhaps matching TRBD1 or TRBD2 (5 bases each). Germline V gene lookup returns CDR1 SNHLY and CDR2 FYNNEI. The V and J ends lost 5 bases and 9 bases respectively, with 14 bases between them. CDR3 length: 12 residues. The CDR3 DNA sequence: TGTGCCAGCAGTTGGGACCCTACAGGGCAGTACTTC. Translating it yields CASSWDPTGQYF.

Of note for this clone: The same CDR3 also results from other DNA sequences found in this sample. The chain links TRBV29-1 to TRBJ2-1; D unresolved. V lost 0 bases to trimming and J lost 7 bases, with 7 bases between them. Germline V gene sequence: CDR1 SQVTM, CDR2 ANQGSEA. The CDR3 is 12 amino acids. The CDR3 sequence is CSVEDSGNEQFF. The DNA for the CDR3 is TGCAGCGTTGAAGACTCCGGGAATGAGCAGTTCTTC.

This clone was seen only a few times. This chain links TRBV30 with TRBJ2-7; 7 bases match TRBD1. This CDR3 is built from 15 residues. The V gene end was trimmed by 4 bases and the J gene end by 0 bases; junction bases not matched to a gene: 9. Per germline, CDR1 GTSNPN and CDR2 SVGIG (reference sequence). CDR3 DNA sequence: TGTGCCTGGAAAAGGTCAGGGGGATCCTCCTACGAGCAGTACTTC. Translated, it gives CAWKRSGGSSYEQYF.

The rearrangement uses TRBV27 and TRBJ2-5; 7 bases fit TRBD2. The CDR3 length is 13 residues. The junction had 5 bases not matched to a gene; V was cut back by 6 bases and J by 4 bases. The germline V gene encodes CDR1 MNHEY and CDR2 SMNVEV (reference sequence). CDR3 in DNA: TGTGCCAGCAGGTCTCGGGGGGTAGAGACCCAGTACTTC. Encoded protein: CASRSRGVETQYF.

CDR3 nucleotide sequence: TGTGCCAGCAGTGACCGGGACAGCCTCTATGGCTACACCTTC. It codes for CASSDRDSLYGYTF. The V gene is TRBV6-4, the J gene TRBJ1-2; 7 nucleotides match TRBD1. The J segment lost 4 bases and the V segment lost 2 bases, leaving 4 bases of the junction unmatched. Germline V lookup: CDR1 MRHNA, CDR2 SNTAGT. This CDR3 spans 14 amino acids.

V and J are TRBV2 and TRBJ2-7; 10 bases match TRBD2. Losses at the gene ends were 6 bases for V and 3 bases for J; bases not matched to a gene: 8. The V gene's germline CDR1 is SNHLY and CDR2 FYNNEI. There are 15 residues in the CDR3. The CDR3 DNA is TGTGCCAGCAGGCTCGGAGCTAGCGGGGGCTACGAGCAGTACTTC. It translates to CASRLGASGGYEQYF.

The J gene is TRBJ2-7, the V gene TRBV30; TRBD2 matches 8 bases. The CDR3 is 14 residues long. The germline gives CDR1 GTSNPN, CDR2 SVGIG (reference sequence). V lost 0 bases, J lost 7 bases, and 8 bases stayed unmatched. CDR3 nucleotide sequence: TGTGCCTGGAGTGTAAAAGCGGGAGTTTTTGAGCAGTACTTC. This translates into CAWSVKAGVFEQYF.

This chain links TRBV5-1 with TRBJ2-3, with 10 bases lining up with TRBD1. This CDR3 contains 17 residues. Germline loops: CDR1 SGHRS, CDR2 YFSETQ. J lost 3 bases, V lost 3 bases, and 10 bases had no gene match. The DNA of the CDR3 is TGCGCCAGCAGCTGGATCCGGGACAGGGGATCGACAGATACGCAGTATTTT. This sequence encodes CASSWIRDRGSTDTQYF.

The sample holds a few counts of this clone. The V call is TRBV29-1, the J call TRBJ2-7, with a tentative D call TRBD1 (5 bases). Germline V gives CDR1 SQVTM, CDR2 ANQGSEA. Trimming shortened V by 1 base and J by 1 base, and 11 bases separated the two germline ends. The CDR3 covers 14 residues. The CDR3 DNA sequence: TGCAGCGTTGAAGGGTCAGGGTTGTCCTACGAGCAGTACTTC. It specifies CSVEGSGLSYEQYF.

This clone was recorded once. The chain joins TRBV4-3 to TRBJ2-3, with 11 bases identical to TRBD2. The CDR3 sequence is 19 residues long. The germline V gene encodes CDR1 LGHNA and CDR2 YSLEER. V gave up 0 bases and J gave up 0 bases; unmatched junction bases: 8. The CDR3 nucleotides read TGCGCCAGCAGCCAAGAGGGGAGTCGACTAGCGGGGAGCACAGATACGCAGTATTTT. It yields the protein CASSQEGSRLAGSTDTQYF.

The chain employs TRBV7-9 and TRBJ2-3; D possibly matches TRBD1 or TRBD2 (5 bases each). The V end was cut by 2 bases, the J end by 2 bases, with 11 bases between. CDR1 is SEHNR and CDR2 is FQNEAQ in the germline V gene (reference sequence). CDR3 length: 15 amino acids. CDR3 DNA sequence: TGTGCCAGCAGCTTAAGGGTCGGGGCCACAGATACGCAGTATTTT. Its translation: CASSLRVGATDTQYF.

The chain combines TRBV5-1 with TRBJ2-5; TRBD1 aligns across 7 bases. The CDR3 sequence is 15 residues long. Germline-derived CDR1 and CDR2 are SGHRS and YFSETQ. V lost 7 bases, J lost 7 bases, and 16 bases stayed unmatched. The CDR3 sequence is CASGPGTDYGGTQYF. The CDR3, as DNA: TGCGCCAGCGGACCCGGGACAGATTATGGGGGGACCCAGTACTTC.